The entry below gives a single T cell receptor beta chain sequence along with its context. This entry is derived from a study of PD-L1 blockade in urothelial cancer. Across the study: Males with urothelial cancer arising in the bladder constituted about nine tenths of the roughly 29 patients. Blood samples had a median of about 150,000 T cells.

Time point meaning: peripheral blood 6 weeks after treatment start. The cohort comprised individuals with locally advanced or metastatic urothelial carcinoma. CDR3 length: 15 residues. Unmatched junction bases numbered 3, after V lost 0 bases and J lost 6 bases. Germline V CDR1 and CDR2: SGHVS, FQNEAQ. Measured with immunoSEQ multiplex PCR; TCRdb has only the in-frame clones, and not every one. The data hold 90,000 to 130,000 clones, with 85% to 95% observed a single time. This chain joins TRBV7-8 and TRBJ2-7; 12 bases match TRBD2. The sequence came from a man between 60 and 75 years old with urothelial cancer. This specimen was PBMCs, taken around atezolizumab (anti-PD-L1) treatment. CDR3 protein: CASSLAELAGGEQYF. The CDR3 DNA follows: TGTGCCAGCAGCTTAGCCGAACTAGCGGGAGGCGAGCAGTACTTC.